This T cell receptor beta chain was documented in a study of blood T cell repertoires in COVID-19. Looking at the study overall: Acute and convalescent COVID-19 samples came from the United States, Italy and Spain. PBMCs, B-cell-depleted T cells, or T cells provided the cDNA or gDNA that made up the material.

Germline CDR1 reads SEHNR; CDR2 reads FQNEAQ (reference sequence). V was pared by 1 base and J by 4 bases, with 7 bases between. The CDR3 has 13 amino acids. Original handling: Amplifying reference gene primers gave estimates of nucleated cell counts. Using immunoSEQ multiplex PCR, the repertoire was profiled, and TCRdb retains in-frame clones only, with some absent. V, J and clone size are taken as reported in that table, and D and trimming were inferred from the DNA itself. The profile covers about 190,000 clones, with roughly 86% appearing a single time and roughly 2.9% taken by the ten largest. The chain is built from TRBV7-9 and TRBJ1-2; D is unresolved. This clonotype was obtained from a woman in her thirties with active or convalescent COVID-19. Sequencing input: peripheral blood. CDR3 sequence reads: CASSLGYFYGYTF. CDR3 coding DNA: TGTGCCAGCAGCTTAGGATACTTCTATGGCTACACCTTC.